This entry is about one T cell receptor (beta chain). The data are from a study of T cells after yellow fever vaccination. Study-level background: Preparation of the low-cell-number fractions used SMART-Seq v4 Ultra Low Input.

Germline V gene lookup returns CDR1 MNHEY and CDR2 SVGAGI. Trimming removed 6 bases from V and 2 bases from J, with 11 bases in between. This CDR3 contains 14 residues. In making TCR cDNA, 5'RACE template switching added a universal primer site and UMIs to it. TCRdb passed the 5' RACE reads through MiXCR, listing each CDR3 protein once. There are about 220,000 distinct CDR3 sequences in the sample; under 3.5% occur only once, and around 3.2% lies in the top ten. The material was CD4+ T cells sorted from PBMCs, obtained 10 days after the yellow fever booster vaccination. V and J are TRBV6-5 and TRBJ2-1; D may be TRBD2 (5 bases). The sequence was collected from a man between 18 and 35 years old who received the YFV17D yellow fever vaccine. CDR3 loop: CASRPGSPYNEQFF. The DNA of the CDR3 is TGTGCCAGCAGGCCGGGAAGCCCCTACAATGAGCAGTTCTTC.